This entry is about one T cell receptor beta chain. Its matching antigen is unknown. Treatment for every participant with HIV took place in the United States. The CDR3 is made up of 16 amino acids. Trimming removed 2 bases at V and 1 base at J, with 13 bases between. The germline V gene encodes CDR1 SGHRS and CDR2 YFSETQ. At survey level, the immunoSEQ assay was run in its v3.0 version. Clones were sequenced by immunoSEQ multiplex PCR, and TCRdb holds only the in-frame ones, with some missing. The sample consists of about 16,000 clones, around 84% of them appearing once. The data originate from a study of long-term antiretroviral therapy in people with HIV. Broader study findings: Missing from the dataset were any data on ART adherence, viral resistance or therapy changes. Repertoires with HIV possessed tighter CDR3 length spans than those of controls.

V gene TRBV5-1 combines with J gene TRBJ2-4; perhaps TRBD1 as D (5 bases). The material was unsorted PBMCs, obtained 0.1 years after starting antiretroviral therapy. This sequence was found in a man between 18 and 35 years old with HIV. CDR3 sequence reads: CASSLQAVGAKNIQYF. In nucleotides, the CDR3 is TGCGCCAGCAGCTTACAGGCTGTGGGGGCCAAAAACATTCAGTACTTC. Full variable domain (missing parts from reference TRBV5-1 and TRBJ2-4): KAGVTQTPRYLIKTRGQQVTLSCSPISGHRSVSWYQQTPGQGLQFLFEYFSETQRNKGNFPGRFSGRQFSNSRSEMNVSTLELGDSALYLCASSLQAVGAKNIQYFGAGTRLSVL.